The 13 T cell receptor beta chains reported below all come from one sample, sequenced in a study of siplizumab effects on memory and regulatory T cells. Sequenced by immunoSEQ multiplex PCR; TCRdb stores in-frame clones only, minus some. The top ten clones hold 0.55% to 0.8% of a sample with more than 95,000 clones, more than 85% of them seen once. Sequenced material: Tregs sorted from blood. All receptors derive from a human donor in good health.

The chain links TRBV19 to TRBJ2-1; 11 bases line up with TRBD2. From germline, CDR1 is LNHDA and CDR2 SQIVND (reference sequence). The CDR3 has 15 amino acids. Trimming took 5 bases from V and 3 from J; bases not matched to a gene: 3. This CDR3 reads CASSFTSGSYNEQFF. Written as DNA, the CDR3 is TGTGCCAGTAGTTTCACTAGCGGGAGCTACAATGAGCAGTTCTTC.

The J gene is TRBJ2-1, the V gene TRBV10-1; TRBD2 agrees at 10 bases. Germline-derived CDR1 and CDR2 are WNHNN and SYGVQD (reference sequence). With 3 bases clipped from V and 7 bases from J, the junction kept 15 bases outside the gene matches. The CDR3 covers 18 residues. The CDR3 sequence is CASSEQGLSGGPRNEQFF. The CDR3 nucleotides are TGCGCCAGCAGTGAACAGGGCCTTAGCGGGGGGCCGCGGAATGAGCAGTTCTTC.

The rearrangement uses TRBV6-5 and TRBJ1-6, with D tentatively TRBD1 (5 bases). This CDR3 spans 14 amino acids. Germline CDR1 reads MNHEY; CDR2 reads SVGAGI. V was trimmed by 5 bases and J by 2 bases, leaving 7 bases between them. The CDR3: CASSAGPYNSPLHF. The CDR3 region has the DNA TGTGCCAGCAGTGCGGGGCCCTATAATTCACCCCTCCACTTT.

The chain recombines TRBV4-1 with TRBJ2-3; TRBD2 aligns across 12 bases. Germline V CDR1 and CDR2: MGHRA, YSYEKL. The V segment lost 4 bases and the J segment 2 bases; nucleotides outside the gene matches: 10. This CDR3 spans 18 amino acids. CDR3 in amino acids: CASSRLAGGPVNTDTQYF. As DNA, the CDR3 is TGCGCCAGCAGCCGGCTAGCGGGGGGGCCTGTGAACACAGATACGCAGTATTTT.

The table lists this clone with a count of one. V gene TRBV5-4 combines with J gene TRBJ2-7; tentative D call: TRBD2 (5 bases). Trimming took 4 bases from V and 3 from J, leaving 14 bases between them. The CDR3 length is 14 residues. CDR1 is SGHNT and CDR2 is YYREEE in the germline V gene (reference sequence). This chain's CDR3 is CASSLYRGSYEQYF. CDR3 DNA sequence: TGTGCCAGCAGCCTTTATCGGGGAAGCTACGAGCAGTACTTC.

V gene TRBV5-1 combines with J gene TRBJ1-1; D remains ambiguous. CDR3 size: 14 residues. V was pared by 0 bases and J by 3 bases, with 9 bases between. Germline CDR1 and CDR2: SGHRS and YFSETQ. In DNA, the CDR3 is TGCGCCAGCAGCTTGGGGGTTAGTGACACTGAAGCTTTCTTT. Residues: CASSLGVSDTEAFF.

This clone has a single count. The chain couples TRBV6-6 to TRBJ1-1; D is unclear. Looked up from germline, CDR1 is MNHNY and CDR2 is SVGAGI (reference sequence). V lost 0 bases and J lost 6, with 8 bases in between. CDR3 length equals 13 residues. CDR3 bases: TGTGCCAGCAGTTACTCGGGGAATCCTGAAGCTTTCTTT. This sequence encodes CASSYSGNPEAFF.

This sequence joins TRBV29-1 and TRBJ2-5; D unresolved. This CDR3 spans 12 amino acids. The germline V gene encodes CDR1 SQVTM and CDR2 ANQGSEA. V lost 7 bases to trimming and J lost 0 bases, with 9 bases between them. The CDR3 loop reads CSARWNQETQYF. DNA for the CDR3: TGCAGCGCTCGGTGGAACCAAGAGACCCAGTACTTC.

The chain recombines TRBV7-2 with TRBJ2-7; D tentatively reads TRBD1 or TRBD2 (6 bases each). The CDR3 loop spans 14 amino acids. Between the trimmed V and J ends, which lost 0 bases and 6 bases, there was a span of 12 bases. Germline CDR1 is SGHTA and CDR2 is FQGNSA. The chain's CDR3 is CASSLAQGRLEQYF. The CDR3 region has the DNA TGTGCCAGCAGCTTAGCTCAGGGGAGGCTCGAGCAGTACTTC.

The V call is TRBV5-4, the J call TRBJ1-2; a possible D gene is TRBD1 (6 bases). Trimming shortened V by 7 bases and J by 8 bases, and 12 bases separated the two germline ends. The CDR3 covers 11 residues. The germline CDR1 and CDR2 sequences are SGHNT and YYREEE (reference sequence). The CDR3 protein is CASGGQGGYTF. The CDR3 DNA is TGTGCCAGCGGGGGCCAGGGGGGCTACACCTTC.

This clone was recorded only once. The J gene is TRBJ2-3, the V gene TRBV5-1; TRBD2 matches at 10 bases. Per the germline V gene, CDR1 is SGHRS and CDR2 is YFSETQ. V was pared by 3 bases and J by 4 bases, with 8 bases of the junction left unmatched. The CDR3 consists of 16 residues. CDR3 amino acids: CASSSGLAIRADTQYF. Written as DNA, the CDR3 is TGCGCCAGCAGCTCGGGACTAGCGATTAGGGCAGATACGCAGTATTTT.

The CDR3 coding sequence is TGTGCCAGCAGCATGGACAGGGTGGGCTATGGCTACACCTTC. As protein: CASSMDRVGYGYTF. The rearrangement uses TRBV5-4 and TRBJ1-2; 8 bases agree with TRBD1. Germline V lookup: CDR1 SGHNT, CDR2 YYREEE (reference sequence). CDR3 length equals 14 residues. J was trimmed by 4 bases and V by 4 bases; bases with no gene match: 6.

This clone was detected a few times. The V call is TRBV7-2, the J call TRBJ1-1; perhaps TRBD1 as D (5 bases). This CDR3 comprises 14 residues. Looked up from germline, CDR1 is SGHTA and CDR2 is FQGNSA. V dropped 4 bases and J dropped 1 base, with 10 bases sitting between them. CDR3 region: CASSSTGGNTEAFF. The CDR3 bases are TGTGCCAGCAGCTCGACTGGGGGGAACACTGAAGCTTTCTTT.